This TCR beta chain was sequenced for a study of identical twins. Via MiXCR, TCRdb re-called the 5' RACE reads, giving one row per CDR3 protein. The sample lists about 550,000 distinct CDR3 sequences; approximately 20% were seen once. CDR1 and CDR2 from the germline V gene are SGHRS and YFSETQ. V lost 4 bases to trimming and J lost 0 bases; unmatched junction nucleotides: 5. CDR3 length equals 17 residues. The same sample was also used in a study of yellow fever vaccine responses in identical twins.

This clonotype was obtained from a woman aged 18-29 years in good health. The chain carries TRBV5-1 and TRBJ1-4; 11 nucleotides align to TRBD1. The source material was CD4+ T cells sorted from blood. CDR3 region: CASSRGTGGATNEKLFF. Here the CDR3 DNA reads TGCGCCAGCAGCCGTGGGACAGGGGGTGCAACTAATGAAAAACTGTTTTTT.